This T cell receptor beta chain was found in a study of shared T cell receptors in the human thymus. Germline lookup yields CDR1 MNHEY and CDR2 SVGAGI. The length of the CDR3 is 14 residues. Trimming cost V 5 bases and J 5 bases; bases outside gene matches: 8. Libraries were prepared by immunoSEQ multiplex PCR; TCRdb keeps only in-frame clonotypes and omits some of them. The sample lists roughly 700,000 clones; roughly 90% were seen once. The same data also went into a second study, on human thymus T cells. From that paper: Corrective heart surgery yielded the resections from which the thymus tissue came. Gene usage (both V and J) appeared biased in thymic and blood repertoires.

This clonotype was sampled from a boy younger than two with a congenital heart defect. The sequenced material came from thymocytes. The V call is TRBV6-5, the J call TRBJ2-7; 8 positions agree with TRBD2. For the CDR3, the DNA is TGTGCCAGCAGTCGACCGGGACTAGAAAACGAGCAGTACTTC. Encoded protein: CASSRPGLENEQYF.